One sample yielded the 5 T cell receptor beta chains listed below, sequenced in a study of T cell responses to AZD1222 COVID-19 vaccine. The assay was immunoSEQ multiplex PCR, and TCRdb's table has in-frame clones only and misses some. The sample has about 110,000 clones, roughly nine tenths seen once. The specimen was peripheral blood, collected on day 0 of AZD1222 vaccination. Receptors were obtained from an adult in good health.

This clone was counted a single time. The chain carries TRBV15 and TRBJ1-2; D call uncertain. The CDR3 runs 15 residues. The V end was cut by 0 bases, the J end by 8 bases, with 16 bases between. The germline V gene has CDR1 LNHNV and CDR2 YYDKDF (reference sequence). The CDR3 protein is CATSRDGVLAGGYTF. CDR3 nucleotides: TGTGCCACCAGCAGAGACGGGGTTTTAGCGGGGGGCTACACCTTC.

V gene TRBV3-1 (or the pseudogene TRBV3-2) combines with J gene TRBJ1-3; no clear D gene. Germline lookup yields CDR1 LGHDT and CDR2 YNNKEL (reference sequence). The CDR3 is 16 residues long. Trimming cost V 0 bases and J 0 bases, with 9 bases left between them. In DNA form, the CDR3 reads TGTGCCAGCAGCCAAGATAGTACCCTCTCTGGAAACACCATATATTTT. It specifies CASSQDSTLSGNTIYF.

The CDR3 DNA reads TGTGCCAGCAGTTCCAGGGAACGAGGCTACACCTTC. It codes for CASSSRERGYTF. The chain is built from TRBV28 and TRBJ1-2, with TRBD1 as a possible D gene (5 bases). The V end was cut by 4 bases, the J end by 8 bases, with 11 bases between. Looked up from germline, CDR1 is MDHEN and CDR2 is SYDVKM. CDR3 length: 12 residues.

J is TRBJ1-5 and V is TRBV18, with no clear D. CDR3 length equals 16 residues. The V end lost 3 bases, the J end lost 0 bases, and 12 bases lay between the germline ends. Germline V lookup: CDR1 KGHSH, CDR2 LQKENI. The CDR3 DNA reads TGTGCCAGCTCACCCATAGCCGGGGATAGCAATCAGCCCCAGCATTTT. Its protein product is CASSPIAGDSNQPQHF.

This chain connects TRBV28 to TRBJ1-2; D gene uncertain. Germline V lookup: CDR1 MDHEN, CDR2 SYDVKM. The V gene lost 6 bases and the J gene lost 8 bases, with 22 bases spanning the gap. The CDR3 has 15 residues. DNA of the CDR3: TGTGCCAGCAGAATCACAACGGACCGCCTCTACGGCTACACCTTC. As protein: CASRITTDRLYGYTF.